This entry lists 19 T cell receptor beta chains sequenced from one sample in a study of T cell changes during pregnancy in multiple sclerosis. Libraries were prepared by immunoSEQ multiplex PCR; TCRdb keeps only in-frame clonotypes and omits some of them. The sample has 65,000 to 80,000 clones, over 85% seen once. The material was peripheral blood, obtained in the first trimester of pregnancy. The source is a female donor with multiple sclerosis, enrolled in a pregnancy study.

This chain connects TRBV16 to TRBJ2-7; possible D gene TRBD1, 5 bases. V was shortened by 0 bases and J by 7 bases, with 13 bases between the two germline ends. The CDR3 spans 14 residues. CDR1 is KGHSY, CDR2 FQNENV, per germline. In nucleotides, the CDR3 is TGTGCCAGCAGCCAATCGGGGCAGGGCGGAGAGCAGTACTTC. It codes for CASSQSGQGGEQYF.

CDR3 bases: TGTGCCAGCAGTTTAAGTACAGGGAACCAGCCCCAGCATTTT. This codes for CASSLSTGNQPQHF. The chain carries TRBV28 and TRBJ1-5, with D possibly matching TRBD1 (6 bases). CDR1 and CDR2 (germline): MDHEN, SYDVKM. Trimming left V 2 bases short and J 7 bases short, with 12 bases between. CDR3 length: 14 residues.

V usage is TRBV7-9 and J usage is TRBJ2-2, with D possibly matching TRBD1 (5 bases). V lost 10 bases and J lost 1, with 13 bases in between. The length of the CDR3 is 14 residues. Per the germline V gene, CDR1 is SEHNR and CDR2 is FQNEAQ (reference sequence). CDR3 amino acids: CAITGPQNTGELFF. The CDR3 DNA sequence: TGTGCCATTACAGGACCCCAGAACACCGGGGAGCTGTTTTTT. The full variable domain, in which reference TRBV7-9 and TRBJ2-2 provide the parts outside the CDR3, is DTGVSQNPRHKITKRGQNVTFRCDPISEHNRLYWYRQTLGQGPEFLTYFQNEAQLEKSRLLSDRFSAERPKGSFSTLEIQRTEQGDSAMYLCAITGPQNTGELFFGEGSRLTVL.

This chain connects TRBV5-4 to TRBJ2-6; possible D gene TRBD1, 6 bases. CDR1 and CDR2 from the germline V gene are SGHNT and YYREEE (reference sequence). V dropped 4 bases and J dropped 0 bases, with 8 bases sitting between them. This CDR3 has 15 residues. CDR3 coding DNA: TGTGCCAGCAGCCAGGACAGCTCTGGGGCCAACGTCCTGACTTTC. Translating gives CASSQDSSGANVLTF.

V and J are TRBV29-1 and TRBJ1-2; 10 bases fit TRBD1. Germline trimming cut 1 base from V and 2 bases from J; bases unmatched to any gene: 4. Germline loops: CDR1 SQVTM, CDR2 ANQGSEA. This CDR3 is 15 amino acids long. The CDR3 sequence is CSVEGLTGGNYGYTF. DNA for the CDR3: TGCAGCGTTGAAGGGTTGACAGGGGGCAACTATGGCTACACCTTC.

V usage is TRBV12-5 and J usage is TRBJ2-3; D remains unclear. CDR3 length: 12 amino acids. CDR1 and CDR2 from the germline V gene are LGHNT and FRNRAP. The ends were cut back, 2 bases at V and 3 bases at J, with 3 bases in the middle. Written as DNA, the CDR3 is TGTGCTAGTGGTTTGTCAACAGATACGCAGTATTTT. It specifies CASGLSTDTQYF. The full variable domain, its missing parts supplied by reference TRBV12-5 and TRBJ2-3, is DARVTQTPRHKVTEMGQEVTMRCQPILGHNTVFWYRQTMMQGLELLAYFRNRAPLDDSGMPKDRFSAEMPDATLATLKIQPSEPRDSAVYFCASGLSTDTQYFGPGTRLTVL.

This chain uses TRBV19 with TRBJ1-5; TRBD1 agrees at 7 bases. Germline V gives CDR1 LNHDA, CDR2 SQIVND (reference sequence). The trim removed 6 bases at V and 7 bases at J, leaving 6 bases unmatched. This CDR3 comprises 13 residues. CDR3 nucleotide sequence: TGTGCCAGTAGGGTGGGCAGGGGGCAGCCCCAGCATTTT. Translation: CASRVGRGQPQHF.

This chain connects TRBV7-6 to TRBJ2-1; D is unresolved. Trimming pared 4 bases from V and 6 bases from J, leaving 13 bases between. This CDR3 region has 14 residues. Germline V gene sequence: CDR1 SGHVS, CDR2 FNYEAQ. Here the CDR3 DNA reads TGTGCCAGCAGCTCCCCCCTTGCGATCAATGAGCAGTTCTTC. This translates into CASSSPLAINEQFF.

The chain recombines TRBV19 with TRBJ2-4; 11 nucleotides agree with TRBD2. After removal of 5 bases from V and 7 bases from J, the junction contained 16 bases not matched to a gene. Germline loops: CDR1 LNHDA, CDR2 SQIVND (reference sequence). The CDR3 runs 18 residues. For the CDR3, the DNA is TGTGCCAGTAGTCCAGGAATTACTAGCGGGAGCGTCCGGAACATTCAGTACTTC. As protein: CASSPGITSGSVRNIQYF.

The table lists this clone with a count of one. The chain has TRBV23-1 and TRBJ2-3; 10 nucleotides match TRBD2. TRBV23-1 is marked as an open reading frame, function uncertain. This CDR3 is 16 amino acids long. After removal of 7 bases from V and 2 bases from J, the junction contained 9 bases not matched to a gene. CDR3 region: CASTRFGLAVTDTQYF. CDR3 sequence (DNA): TGCGCCAGCACCCGATTTGGACTAGCGGTCACAGATACGCAGTATTTT.

This rearrangement joins TRBV7-2 to TRBJ1-5; 8 bases line up with TRBD1. V was pared by 4 bases and J by 11 bases, with 16 bases of the junction left unmatched. The germline CDR1 and CDR2 sequences are SGHTA and FQGNSA. The CDR3 is 16 residues long. The CDR3 bases are TGTGCCAGCAGCTCCCGACAGGGGCCCCTGCATGGGACCCAGCATTTT. Residues: CASSSRQGPLHGTQHF.

This clone appeared once. The J gene is TRBJ1-5, the V gene TRBV6-5; 7 bases align to TRBD1. The length of the CDR3 is 14 residues. V was pared by 5 bases and J by 4 bases, with 5 bases of the junction left unmatched. CDR1 is MNHEY, CDR2 SVGAGI, per germline. The DNA for the CDR3 is TGTGCCAGCAGTCTCCGGGACAGAAATCAGCCCCAGCATTTT. It translates to CASSLRDRNQPQHF.

This clone was seen once. V is TRBV6-4 and J is TRBJ2-3; D is ambiguous. The CDR3 has 16 residues. Trimming took off 10 bases at V and 0 bases at J, with 20 bases between the two ends. CDR1 is MRHNA, CDR2 SNTAGT, per germline. CDR3 in amino acids: CATRSRNGISTDTQYF. DNA for the CDR3: TGTGCCACGCGATCTAGAAATGGCATCAGCACAGATACGCAGTATTTT.

This clone was seen a single time. The rearrangement uses TRBV15 and TRBJ2-2; maybe TRBD1 (5 bases). CDR1 and CDR2 from the germline V gene are LNHNV and YYDKDF (reference sequence). This CDR3 comprises 14 residues. V lost 3 bases to trimming and J lost 6 bases, with 11 bases between them. CDR3 in DNA: TGTGCCACCAGCAGGGGGCAGAATGCCGGGGAGCTGTTTTTT. It specifies CATSRGQNAGELFF.

J is TRBJ2-7 and V is TRBV7-6, with TRBD2 as a possible D gene (6 bases). Germline values: CDR1 SGHVS, CDR2 FNYEAQ. Trimming removed 1 base at V and 5 bases at J, with 12 bases between. There are 14 residues in the CDR3. The CDR3 is CASSLGRAGHEQYF. In nucleotides, the CDR3 is TGTGCCAGCAGCTTAGGCAGGGCGGGACACGAGCAGTACTTC.

The chain joins TRBV2 to TRBJ2-3; a weak D match, TRBD2 (6 bases). This CDR3 has 14 amino acids. CDR1 SNHLY and CDR2 FYNNEI come from the germline V gene. V lost 5 bases and J 2 bases, leaving 11 bases between the germline ends. CDR3 in amino acids: CASSSGLTTDTQYF. The CDR3 DNA is TGTGCCAGCAGTAGCGGGCTAACCACAGATACGCAGTATTTT.

The gene calls are TRBV7-9 and TRBJ2-1; weak D call: TRBD2 (6 bases). Germline V gene sequence: CDR1 SEHNR, CDR2 FQNEAQ (reference sequence). The CDR3 loop spans 19 amino acids. V lost 3 bases and J lost 3, with 24 bases in between. The chain's CDR3 is CASSFLRELQRKNYNEQFF. CDR3 DNA: TGTGCCAGCAGCTTTTTGCGGGAACTTCAGAGAAAAAACTACAATGAGCAGTTCTTC.

The chain carries TRBV29-1 and TRBJ2-7; 7 bases align to TRBD1. The CDR3 is 15 amino acids. V lost 7 bases, J lost 3 bases, and 15 bases stayed unmatched. The germline V gene has CDR1 SQVTM and CDR2 ANQGSEA. CDR3 bases: TGCAGCGCTGGCGCCTTGACAGGGAGAGGCTACGAGCAGTACTTC. Its protein product is CSAGALTGRGYEQYF.

This clone was detected only once. The rearrangement joins TRBV2 to TRBJ2-1, with 7 nucleotides matching TRBD1. Germline assignment: CDR1 SNHLY and CDR2 FYNNEI. V was pared by 8 bases and J by 5 bases, with 6 bases of the junction left unmatched. The CDR3 spans 13 residues. The chain's CDR3 is CASVTGVDNEQFF. In DNA, the CDR3 is TGTGCCAGCGTAACAGGGGTAGACAATGAGCAGTTCTTC.